Sequencing of this TCR beta chain was carried out in a study of shared clonotypes between healthy human individuals. Unsorted samples drew genomic DNA from approximately 90 million PBMCs. With 3 bases removed from V and 5 bases from J, the gap between germline ends came to 8 bases. This CDR3 has 13 residues. The germline gives CDR1 MRHNA, CDR2 SNTAGT. Data came from immunoSEQ multiplex PCR; TCRdb stores just in-frame clones and leaves some out. This table holds about 450,000 clones, roughly 78% found once. The sample comprised PBMCs. The rearrangement joins TRBV6-4 to TRBJ2-4; a possible D gene is TRBD1 (6 bases). The sequence was collected from a woman aged 40 to 50 in good health. Some clones in this sample may be carry-over from other donors' samples. CDR3: CASSEGAQNIQYF. The CDR3 DNA sequence: TGTGCCAGCAGTGAGGGGGCGCAAAACATTCAGTACTTC.